Listed below are T cell receptor beta chains from one sample, sequenced in a study of CD4 T cell repertoires in COVID-19. The repertoire was sequenced with immunoSEQ multiplex PCR; TCRdb's copy has only in-frame clones and lacks some. The sample gives approximately 75,000 clones, 83% of which show up once; roughly 0.58% is in the top ten. The starting material was CD4+ T cells from peripheral blood, obtained after recovery from COVID-19. The receptor set was obtained from a human donor who had COVID-19. The CDR3 runs from the conserved cysteine through the conserved F or W. Each record gives: V gene, clone size, D gene, J gene, CDR3 protein, CDR3 DNA. D genes are given only for firm matches. Clone size is given for some rows only: seen once, a few or many times, or a class if the clone is expanded.

V: TRBV27; size: once; D: -; J: TRBJ2-7; CDR3: CASSPLEGGQYF; DNA: TGTGCCAGCAGTCCCCTAGAGGGTGGGCAGTACTTC
V: TRBV6-5; size: once; D: TRBD1; J: TRBJ1-2; CDR3: CASRRDSYGYTF; DNA: TGTGCCAGCAGAAGGGACAGCTATGGCTACACCTTC
V: TRBV19; size: once; D: -; J: TRBJ2-3; CDR3: CASSISFRDTQYF; DNA: TGTGCCAGTAGTATTTCTTTTAGGGATACGCAGTATTTT
V: TRBV21-1; size: -; D: -; J: TRBJ1-2; CDR3: CASSNPPGGGSDGYTF; DNA: TGTGCCAGCAGCAATCCCCCCGGCGGGGGGAGCGATGGCTACACCTTC
V: TRBV4-1; size: -; D: -; J: TRBJ2-7; CDR3: CASSHARDYEQYF; DNA: TGCGCCAGCAGCCACGCTAGAGACTACGAGCAGTACTTC
V: TRBV9; size: -; D: -; J: TRBJ1-5; CDR3: CASGEGLDSNQPQHF; DNA: TGTGCCAGCGGGGAGGGGCTTGATAGCAATCAGCCCCAGCATTTT
V: TRBV18; size: -; D: -; J: TRBJ1-1; CDR3: CASSPRGGDTEAFF; DNA: TGTGCCAGCTCACCTAGAGGGGGGGACACTGAAGCTTTCTTT
V: TRBV7-8; size: few; D: TRBD1; J: TRBJ1-6; CDR3: CASSQGVGTGGSPLHF; DNA: TGTGCCAGCAGCCAGGGAGTTGGGACAGGTGGTTCACCCCTCCACTTT
V: TRBV19; size: -; D: TRBD1; J: TRBJ1-2; CDR3: CASSRDREDGYTF; DNA: TGTGCCAGTAGTCGGGACAGGGAGGATGGCTACACCTTC
V: TRBV14; size: -; D: -; J: TRBJ2-3; CDR3: CASSRGRGTDTQYF; DNA: TGTGCCAGCAGCCGGGGGCGGGGCACAGATACGCAGTATTTT
V: TRBV19; size: -; D: -; J: TRBJ2-1; CDR3: CASSIGGGGNEQFF; DNA: TGTGCCAGTAGTATTGGGGGGGGCGGCAATGAGCAGTTCTTC
V: TRBV4-1; size: once; D: TRBD1; J: TRBJ1-2; CDR3: CASSPGQGAVNYGYTF; DNA: TGCGCCAGCAGCCCGGGACAGGGGGCAGTTAACTATGGCTACACCTTC
V: TRBV20-1; size: -; D: -; J: TRBJ1-1; CDR3: CSASGSLGTEAFF; DNA: TGCAGTGCTAGTGGCTCGTTGGGCACTGAAGCTTTCTTT
V: TRBV30; size: -; D: -; J: TRBJ1-2; CDR3: CAWSREGYGYTF; DNA: TGTGCCTGGAGTCGAGAGGGATATGGCTACACCTTC
V: TRBV11-2; size: once; D: TRBD2; J: TRBJ2-3; CDR3: CASSLTSGTDTQYF; DNA: TGTGCCAGCAGCCTGACTAGCGGGACAGATACGCAGTATTTT
V: TRBV6-5; size: -; D: TRBD1; J: TRBJ2-7; CDR3: CATRGLSGYEQYF; DNA: TGTGCCACCAGGGGGTTATCTGGCTACGAGCAGTACTTC
V: TRBV7-8; size: -; D: -; J: TRBJ2-1; CDR3: CASSLGPGLYNEQFF; DNA: TGTGCCAGCAGCTTAGGACCCGGGCTATACAATGAGCAGTTCTTC
V: TRBV10-3; size: few; D: -; J: TRBJ1-5; CDR3: CAIRGGANQPQHF; DNA: TGTGCCATCAGGGGGGGGGCCAATCAGCCCCAGCATTTT
V: TRBV7-2; size: few; D: -; J: TRBJ2-7; CDR3: CASSLGLYWDEQYF; DNA: TGTGCCAGCAGCTTGGGACTGTACTGGGACGAGCAGTACTTC
V: TRBV6-5; size: once; D: -; J: TRBJ2-5; CDR3: CASRVDPPGSETQYF; DNA: TGTGCCAGCAGAGTCGACCCTCCGGGGAGTGAGACCCAGTACTTC
V: TRBV19; size: -; D: TRBD2; J: TRBJ2-5; CDR3: CASSLSGGTGETQYF; DNA: TGTGCCAGTAGTCTCAGCGGGGGCACCGGAGAGACCCAGTACTTC
V: TRBV6-5; size: -; D: TRBD2; J: TRBJ2-7; CDR3: CASEFSGGSYEQYF; DNA: TGTGCCAGCGAGTTTAGCGGGGGCTCCTACGAGCAGTACTTC
V: TRBV19; size: once; D: -; J: TRBJ1-5; CDR3: CASSIYGGQPQHF; DNA: TGTGCCAGTAGTATTTACGGGGGGCAGCCCCAGCATTTT
V: TRBV19; size: -; D: TRBD1; J: TRBJ1-2; CDR3: CASSSRTARQGLYGYTF; DNA: TGTGCCAGTAGTTCCCGGACGGCACGACAGGGCCTTTATGGCTACACCTTC
V: TRBV5-1; size: -; D: TRBD1; J: TRBJ1-2; CDR3: CASRDREYGYTF; DNA: TGCGCCAGCCGGGACAGGGAGTATGGCTACACCTTC
V: TRBV5-1; size: -; D: TRBD1; J: TRBJ2-7; CDR3: CASSSRDRTEQYF; DNA: TGCGCCAGCAGCTCTAGGGACAGAACCGAGCAGTACTTC
V: TRBV5-1; size: -; D: -; J: TRBJ1-4; CDR3: CASSLGTTGPTNEKLFF; DNA: TGCGCCAGCAGCTTGGGCACTACAGGGCCGACTAATGAAAAACTGTTTTTT
V: TRBV5-1; size: -; D: -; J: TRBJ2-5; CDR3: CASRTGYQETQYF; DNA: TGCGCCAGCAGGACGGGATACCAAGAGACCCAGTACTTC
V: TRBV5-1; size: -; D: -; J: TRBJ1-1; CDR3: CASSLGWGANTEAFF; DNA: TGCGCCAGCAGCTTGGGATGGGGCGCGAACACTGAAGCTTTCTTT
V: TRBV4-1; size: -; D: TRBD2; J: TRBJ2-5; CDR3: CASSPGVAGVETQYF; DNA: TGCGCCAGCAGCCCTGGGGTAGCGGGAGTGGAGACCCAGTACTTC
V: TRBV5-6; size: -; D: -; J: TRBJ1-4; CDR3: CASSLKVPAGEKLFF; DNA: TGTGCCAGCAGCTTGAAGGTCCCCGCGGGAGAAAAACTGTTTTTT
V: TRBV6-1; size: -; D: -; J: TRBJ1-1; CDR3: CASSDPGAVNTEAFF; DNA: TGTGCCAGCAGTGATCCCGGGGCGGTGAACACTGAAGCTTTCTTT
V: TRBV7-6; size: -; D: TRBD2; J: TRBJ2-7; CDR3: CASSLGGELAGGYEQYF; DNA: TGTGCCAGCAGCTTAGGGGGGGAACTAGCGGGAGGGTACGAGCAGTACTTC
V: TRBV29-1; size: medium-sized; D: TRBD1; J: TRBJ2-1; CDR3: CSVERTQGAEQFF; DNA: TGCAGCGTTGAGAGAACCCAGGGGGCCGAGCAGTTCTTC
V: TRBV5-1; size: once; D: -; J: TRBJ2-5; CDR3: CASSLGTTQETQYF; DNA: TGCGCCAGCAGCTTGGGTACTACCCAAGAGACCCAGTACTTC
V: TRBV10-3; size: few; D: -; J: TRBJ1-3; CDR3: CAISSGAGDSGNTIYF; DNA: TGTGCCATCAGCTCAGGGGCCGGAGACTCTGGAAACACCATATATTTT
V: TRBV29-1; size: -; D: -; J: TRBJ2-1; CDR3: CSVVGKGAYNEQFF; DNA: TGCAGCGTTGTCGGGAAGGGGGCCTACAATGAGCAGTTCTTC
V: TRBV20-1; size: -; D: -; J: TRBJ2-5; CDR3: CSAREETQYF; DNA: TGCAGTGCTAGAGAGGAGACCCAGTACTTC
V: TRBV7-6; size: -; D: -; J: TRBJ1-2; CDR3: CASSLEAGNGYTF; DNA: TGTGCCAGCAGCTTAGAAGCTGGGAATGGCTACACCTTC
V: TRBV6-6; size: -; D: -; J: TRBJ1-4; CDR3: CASTYPGRSNEKLFF; DNA: TGTGCCAGCACCTACCCCGGACGGTCTAATGAAAAACTGTTTTTT
V: TRBV7-2; size: -; D: -; J: TRBJ1-2; CDR3: CASSLVALRGARGYTF; DNA: TGTGCCAGCAGCTTAGTGGCCCTCCGGGGGGCGCGGGGCTACACCTTC
V: TRBV6-5; size: -; D: -; J: TRBJ1-5; CDR3: CASSSQDGNQPQHF; DNA: TGTGCCAGCAGTTCCCAGGACGGCAATCAGCCCCAGCATTTT
V: TRBV12-3/TRBV12-4; size: -; D: -; J: TRBJ1-1; CDR3: CASSLAGRAEAFF; DNA: TGTGCCAGCAGTTTAGCGGGTAGGGCTGAAGCTTTCTTT
V: TRBV10-3; size: -; D: TRBD1; J: TRBJ1-1; CDR3: CASKTGGATEAFF; DNA: TGTGCCTCCAAGACAGGGGGGGCCACTGAAGCTTTCTTT
V: TRBV5-4; size: once; D: -; J: TRBJ2-7; CDR3: CASSLAGFAMQYF; DNA: TGTGCCAGCAGCTTGGCCGGATTCGCGATGCAGTACTTC
V: TRBV6-5; size: -; D: -; J: TRBJ2-2; CDR3: CASSYGTVNTGELFF; DNA: TGTGCCAGCAGTTATGGGACTGTGAACACCGGGGAGCTGTTTTTT
V: TRBV16; size: few; D: -; J: TRBJ1-5; CDR3: CASSQTRGNQPQHF; DNA: TGTGCCAGCAGCCAAACGCGGGGCAATCAGCCCCAGCATTTT